The 15 T cell receptor beta chains listed next were all sequenced from one sample in a study of blood T cells in healthy people across ages. Primers used in a second PCR of about 7 to 12 cycles were a sample-barcoded 5' primer and a J-beta primer mix. TCRdb re-derived calls from the 5' RACE reads in MiXCR, one entry per CDR3 protein. The sample includes 1.5 million to 2 million distinct CDR3 sequences, 28% of them seen just once. The sample comprised blood. All receptors come from a woman aged 30 to 39 in good health.

This clonotype has only a few counts. This chain links TRBV10-2 with TRBJ2-5, with D tentatively TRBD2 (5 bases). Germline assignment: CDR1 WSHSY and CDR2 SAAADI. V was shortened by 0 bases and J by 5 bases, with 7 bases between the two germline ends. The CDR3 contains 13 residues. The CDR3 region is CASSESPGETQYF. The DNA of the CDR3 is TGCGCCAGCAGTGAGTCTCCGGGGGAGACCCAGTACTTC.

The chain combines TRBV14 with TRBJ2-5; possibly TRBD2 for D (6 bases). This CDR3 has 14 amino acids. Per germline, CDR1 SGHDN and CDR2 FVKESK. V was cut by 1 base and J by 7 bases, with 13 bases left in between. In nucleotides, the CDR3 is TGTGCCAGCAGCCAAGGAAGACTAGGAGCGACCCAGTACTTC. As protein: CASSQGRLGATQYF.

This chain joins TRBV4-2 and TRBJ2-7, with 7 bases matching TRBD2. The CDR3 spans 15 residues. J was trimmed by 2 bases and V by 0 bases; bases with no gene match: 4. The germline V gene encodes CDR1 LGHNA and CDR2 YNFKEQ. CDR3 bases: TGTGCCAGCAGCCAAGACGAGCGGGGAGCCTACGAGCAGTACTTC. Residues: CASSQDERGAYEQYF.

In the case of this clonotype: Mismatch with germline at one junction end may stem from a read error. This chain connects TRBV5-1 to TRBJ2-7; D not resolved. This CDR3 is 17 amino acids long. Germline CDR1 reads SGHRS; CDR2 reads YFSETQ. As DNA, the CDR3 is TGCTCCAGCAGCCCGGAAGGCCACCCTTTTAGCTCCTACGAGCAGTACTTC. It is translated as CSSSPEGHPFSSYEQYF. Variable domain in full (rest from reference TRBV5-1 and TRBJ2-7): KAGVTQTPRYLIKTRGQQVTLSCSPISGHRSVSWYQQTPGQGLQFLFEYFSETQRNKGNFPGRFSGRQFSNSRSEMNVSTLELGDSALYLCSSSPEGHPFSSYEQYFGPGTRLTVT.

The gene calls are TRBV4-1 and TRBJ2-6, with 12 bases lining up with TRBD2. Losses at the gene ends were 4 bases for V and 0 bases for J; bases not matched to a gene: 7. In germline, CDR1 is MGHRA, CDR2 YSYEKL. The CDR3 has 19 amino acids. CDR3: CASSPRTSGENSGANVLTF. The CDR3 DNA reads as TGCGCCAGCAGCCCTCGGACTAGCGGGGAGAACTCTGGGGCCAACGTCCTGACTTTC.

This sequence joins TRBV18 and TRBJ1-2; D possibly corresponds to TRBD1 (6 bases). The CDR3 length is 15 residues. The V and J ends lost 0 bases and 4 bases respectively, with 12 bases between them. CDR1 and CDR2 from the germline V gene are KGHSH and LQKENI. The CDR3: CASSPPPGDIYGYTF. CDR3 coding DNA: TGTGCCAGCTCACCACCGCCAGGGGATATCTATGGCTACACCTTC.

Points on this clonotype: Mismatch with germline at one junction end may stem from a read error. The chain couples TRBV20-1 to TRBJ1-2; tentative D call: TRBD1 (5 bases). The CDR3 contains 13 residues. In germline, CDR1 is DFQATT, CDR2 SNEGSKA (reference sequence). The CDR3 DNA reads as TGCAGTGCTAGAGCCTCGGGACGGTATGACTACACCTTC. Its translation: CSARASGRYDYTF.

The V and J genes are TRBV28 and TRBJ2-3; 8 bases line up with TRBD2. The V segment lost 6 bases and the J segment 4 bases; nucleotides outside the gene matches: 12. The CDR3 runs 16 residues. Germline CDR1 MDHEN, CDR2 SYDVKM. CDR3 protein: CASSPAGLAMADTQYF. The CDR3 DNA reads as TGTGCCAGCAGCCCAGCAGGACTAGCTATGGCAGATACGCAGTATTTT.

This clonotype appeared a single time. The V gene is TRBV5-1, the J gene TRBJ1-1; 8 bases align to TRBD1. This CDR3 is built from 16 residues. With V trimmed by 2 bases and J by 8 bases, 14 bases remained unmatched. Germline lookup yields CDR1 SGHRS and CDR2 YFSETQ. The CDR3 reads CASSLGQGRGKAEAFF. CDR3 DNA: TGCGCCAGCAGCTTAGGACAGGGACGAGGCAAGGCGGAAGCTTTCTTT.

This clonotype was seen only a few times. The gene calls are TRBV3-1 and TRBJ2-3; perhaps D is TRBD1 or TRBD2 (6 bases each). Germline values: CDR1 LGHDT, CDR2 YNNKEL (reference sequence). V lost 8 bases to trimming and J lost 6 bases, with 18 bases between them. The CDR3 has 14 residues. The CDR3 region is CASQYGGGKDTQYF. CDR3 DNA sequence: TGTGCCAGCCAATACGGAGGGGGGAAGGATACGCAGTATTTT.

A remark on this clonotype: Compared with germline, one end of the junction differs, possibly owing to a read error. The gene calls are TRBV20-1 and TRBJ1-5, with TRBD1 matching over 10 bases. In germline, CDR1 is DFQATT, CDR2 SNEGSKA (reference sequence). The CDR3 has 13 residues. DNA for the CDR3: TGCAGTGCTGGTGAAGACAGGGGGCAGCCCCTGCATTTT. Protein sequence: CSAGEDRGQPLHF.

The rearrangement links TRBV5-1 to TRBJ1-6, with 8 bases lining up with TRBD1. CDR1 is SGHRS and CDR2 is YFSETQ in the germline V gene. With 4 bases clipped from V and 4 bases from J, the junction kept 10 bases outside the gene matches. The CDR3 covers 17 residues. The CDR3 reads CASSLDRAFRYNSPLHF. DNA for the CDR3: TGCGCCAGCAGCCTGGACAGGGCTTTTCGGTATAATTCACCCCTCCACTTT.

This clonotype was counted at least ten times. The rearrangement links TRBV24-1 to TRBJ2-1, with 12 bases that match TRBD2. The CDR3 runs to 17 residues. Germline assignment: CDR1 KGHDR and CDR2 SFDVKD. The junction had 8 bases not matched to a gene; V was cut back by 5 bases and J by 4 bases. CDR3 coding DNA: TGTGCCACCAGTGTACTCCGGACTAGCGGGACTTACAATGAGCAGTTCTTC. Protein: CATSVLRTSGTYNEQFF.

This clonotype was counted a single time. The rearrangement joins TRBV6-5 to TRBJ2-1; 8 bases agree with TRBD1. V shed 4 bases and J 3 bases; nucleotides not matched to a gene: 8. CDR1 MNHEY and CDR2 SVGAGI come from the germline V gene. The CDR3 runs to 16 residues. For the CDR3, the DNA is TGTGCCAGCAGTTCCGTCCGGGACAGGCACTACAATGAGCAGTTCTTC. Its protein product is CASSSVRDRHYNEQFF.

V usage is TRBV12-3 or TRBV12-4 and J usage is TRBJ1-5; TRBD1 is a possible D gene (5 bases). Trimming removed 6 bases at V and 9 bases at J, with 21 bases between. The CDR3 consists of 15 residues. For the CDR3, the DNA is TGTGCCAGCAGGGGAGGGGCTTCTTCGGGGTGGCCCCAGCATTTT. It is translated as CASRGGASSGWPQHF.